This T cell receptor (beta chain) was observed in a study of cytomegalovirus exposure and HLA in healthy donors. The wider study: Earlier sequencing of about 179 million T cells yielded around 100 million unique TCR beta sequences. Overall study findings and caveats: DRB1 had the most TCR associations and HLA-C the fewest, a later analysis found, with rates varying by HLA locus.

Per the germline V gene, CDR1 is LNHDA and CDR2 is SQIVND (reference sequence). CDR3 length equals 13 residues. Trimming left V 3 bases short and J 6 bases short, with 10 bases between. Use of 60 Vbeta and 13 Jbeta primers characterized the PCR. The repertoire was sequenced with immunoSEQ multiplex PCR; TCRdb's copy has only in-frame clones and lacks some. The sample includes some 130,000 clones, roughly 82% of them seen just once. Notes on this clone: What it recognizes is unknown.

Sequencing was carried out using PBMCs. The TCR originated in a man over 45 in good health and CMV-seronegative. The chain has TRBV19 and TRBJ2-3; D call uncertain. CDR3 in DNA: TGTGCCAGTAGTATTGATAGGCGGGATACGCAGTATTTT. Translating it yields CASSIDRRDTQYF.